These 3 T cell receptor beta chains came from one sample sequenced in a study of identical twins. TCRdb passed the 5' RACE reads through MiXCR, listing each CDR3 protein once. The table has roughly 690,000 distinct CDR3 sequences, roughly 20% seen once. These data also featured in a second study, about T cells expressing NK-cell markers.

Sequencing input: PBMCs. Receptors originate from a woman aged 18-29 years in good health.

This clonotype was seen a handful of times. This chain joins TRBV10-3 and TRBJ2-5; the match to TRBD2 covers 12 bases. The CDR3 contains 16 residues. From germline, CDR1 is ENHRY and CDR2 SYGVKD. The ends lost 10 bases at V and 5 bases at J; junction bases unmatched: 14. The CDR3 region is CATRNPSGGASETQYF. Written as DNA, the CDR3 is TGTGCCACCCGTAATCCTAGCGGGGGGGCTAGTGAGACCCAGTACTTC.

The chain couples TRBV20-1 to TRBJ2-1; 9 bases map to TRBD2. From germline, CDR1 is DFQATT and CDR2 SNEGSKA (reference sequence). V was clipped by 7 bases and J by 4 bases; unmatched bases: 5. There are 13 residues in the CDR3. The DNA of the CDR3 is TGCAGTGGAAGCGGGGGGTTGTACAATGAGCAGTTCTTC. Amino acid sequence: CSGSGGLYNEQFF.

This clonotype was seen a few times. CDR3: CASSFNGGDEQFF. The CDR3 DNA follows: TGTGCCAGCAGTTTTAACGGGGGGGATGAGCAGTTCTTC. The V call is TRBV12-3 or TRBV12-4, the J call TRBJ2-1, with 8 bases fitting TRBD2. Trimming at V came to 3 bases and at J to 8 bases, leaving 3 bases not matched to a gene. CDR3 length equals 13 residues.